This is a list of T cell receptor beta chains from one sample in a study of blood T cells in healthy people across ages. Each CDR3 protein is one row after TCRdb ran MiXCR on the 5' RACE reads. This sample has more than 800,000 distinct CDR3 sequences; around 26% occur once, and the top ten carry 17%. The sequenced material came from blood. The receptors originated from a woman aged 80 or over in good health. Both conserved end residues are part of each CDR3. The order of the fields is clone size, V gene, J gene, D gene, CDR3 DNA, CDR3 protein. D genes are given only for firm matches. Clone size is stated in some rows and not others, as once, few, many or a class when expanded.

clone size: -; V gene: TRBV29-1; J gene: TRBJ2-2; D gene: TRBD1; CDR3 DNA: TGCAGCGTGGGACAGGGCTCCGGGGAGCTGTTTTTT; CDR3 protein: CSVGQGSGELFF
clone size: -; V gene: TRBV21-1; J gene: TRBJ2-3; D gene: -; CDR3 DNA: TGTGCCAGCAGCAAAGGACAGCCGGGGGGGACAGGGAAAGATACGCAGTATTTT; CDR3 protein: CASSKGQPGGTGKDTQYF
clone size: few; V gene: TRBV9; J gene: TRBJ1-6; D gene: -; CDR3 DNA: TGTGCCAGCAGCGTAGCTACCTCCTATAGTTCACCCCTCCACTTT; CDR3 protein: CASSVATSYSSPLHF
clone size: many; V gene: TRBV27; J gene: TRBJ2-6; D gene: TRBD1; CDR3 DNA: TGTGCCAGCAGTCCAACGACAGGGGTCTCTGGGGCCAACGTCCTGACTTTC; CDR3 protein: CASSPTTGVSGANVLTF
clone size: few; V gene: TRBV20-1; J gene: TRBJ1-4; D gene: TRBD1; CDR3 DNA: TGCAGTGCGGGACAGTCTAATGAAAAACTGTTTTTT; CDR3 protein: CSAGQSNEKLFF
clone size: many; V gene: TRBV7-9; J gene: TRBJ2-1; D gene: TRBD1; CDR3 DNA: TGTGCCAGCAGCCCCCGGGACAGGGCAGACAATGAGCAGTTCTTC; CDR3 protein: CASSPRDRADNEQFF
clone size: many; V gene: TRBV12-3/TRBV12-4; J gene: TRBJ2-3; D gene: TRBD1; CDR3 DNA: TGTGCCAGCAGTGACAGGGTTCGCAGCACAGATACGCAGTATTTT; CDR3 protein: CASSDRVRSTDTQYF
clone size: few; V gene: TRBV5-6; J gene: TRBJ1-2; D gene: -; CDR3 DNA: TGTGCCAGCAGCCCGGGGACAATTACCTATGGCTACACCTTC; CDR3 protein: CASSPGTITYGYTF
clone size: -; V gene: TRBV6-6; J gene: TRBJ2-3; D gene: TRBD1; CDR3 DNA: TGTGCCAGCAGTTACGAATTCCCCCGGGGACAGGCAGATACGCAGTATTTT; CDR3 protein: CASSYEFPRGQADTQYF
clone size: -; V gene: TRBV15; J gene: TRBJ1-2; D gene: -; CDR3 DNA: TGTGCCACCAGCAGGCCAAGGGGTGAGGATAACTATGGCTACACCTTC; CDR3 protein: CATSRPRGEDNYGYTF
clone size: many; V gene: TRBV6-6; J gene: TRBJ2-3; D gene: TRBD1; CDR3 DNA: TGTGCCAGCAGTTACCCACAGGGGGGCACAGATACGCAGTATTTT; CDR3 protein: CASSYPQGGTDTQYF
clone size: -; V gene: TRBV2; J gene: TRBJ1-1; D gene: -; CDR3 DNA: TGTGCCAGCACTTGGGGGCCCCGGGGGACTGAAGCTTTCTTT; CDR3 protein: CASTWGPRGTEAFF
clone size: -; V gene: TRBV21-1; J gene: TRBJ2-7; D gene: -; CDR3 DNA: TGTGCCAGCAGCAAAGGGTACAGGGCCCACTCCGAGCAGTACTTC; CDR3 protein: CASSKGYRAHSEQYF
clone size: many; V gene: TRBV5-5; J gene: TRBJ2-7; D gene: -; CDR3 DNA: TGTGCCAGCAGGCAGGACAGTTCCTACGAGCAGTACTTC; CDR3 protein: CASRQDSSYEQYF
clone size: few; V gene: TRBV12-3/TRBV12-4; J gene: TRBJ1-2; D gene: TRBD1; CDR3 DNA: TGTGCCAGCAGTCTATCCAGGGGGAAAAGTTATGGCTACACCTTC; CDR3 protein: CASSLSRGKSYGYTF
clone size: few; V gene: TRBV7-6; J gene: TRBJ1-4; D gene: TRBD1; CDR3 DNA: TGTGCCAGCAGCCCGAGACAGGGAAGGTTTAATGAAAAACTGTTTTTT; CDR3 protein: CASSPRQGRFNEKLFF
clone size: few; V gene: TRBV28; J gene: TRBJ2-5; D gene: TRBD1; CDR3 DNA: TGTGCCAGCAGTCCCCAGGGACAGGGGAAAGAGACCCAGTACTTC; CDR3 protein: CASSPQGQGKETQYF
clone size: once; V gene: TRBV7-9; J gene: TRBJ1-1; D gene: TRBD1; CDR3 DNA: TGTGCCAGCGGTCAACAGGGGATAGAAGCTTTCTTT; CDR3 protein: CASGQQGIEAFF
clone size: many; V gene: TRBV20-1; J gene: TRBJ1-2; D gene: -; CDR3 DNA: TGCAGTGCTAGAGATTGGGCCACGGGGGCCACGAAGGACTATGGCTACACCTTC; CDR3 protein: CSARDWATGATKDYGYTF
clone size: many; V gene: TRBV9; J gene: TRBJ2-3; D gene: TRBD2; CDR3 DNA: TGTGCCAGCAGCGTAGTCCCTAGCGGGGGGGGCACAGATACGCAGTATTTT; CDR3 protein: CASSVVPSGGGTDTQYF
clone size: many; V gene: TRBV29-1; J gene: TRBJ2-7; D gene: TRBD2; CDR3 DNA: TGCAGCGTTGAAAGCGGGGGGCCCTATCCCTACGAGCAGTACTTC; CDR3 protein: CSVESGGPYPYEQYF
clone size: many; V gene: TRBV20-1; J gene: TRBJ2-1; D gene: TRBD1; CDR3 DNA: TGCAGTGCTCTACAGGGGAGTCGCACCTACAATGAGCAGTTCTTC; CDR3 protein: CSALQGSRTYNEQFF
clone size: -; V gene: TRBV21-1; J gene: TRBJ2-7; D gene: -; CDR3 DNA: TGTGCCAGCAGCAGGCCTGGCACGGCAGGGGAATACGAGCAGTACTTC; CDR3 protein: CASSRPGTAGEYEQYF
clone size: few; V gene: TRBV7-6; J gene: TRBJ1-2; D gene: -; CDR3 DNA: TGTGCCAGCAGCTTAGGAGGAGCAGGACCTGGCTACACCTTC; CDR3 protein: CASSLGGAGPGYTF
clone size: many; V gene: TRBV20-1; J gene: TRBJ2-3; D gene: TRBD1; CDR3 DNA: TGCAGTGCCAAATCCAGGGGGCGCACAGATACGCAGTATTTT; CDR3 protein: CSAKSRGRTDTQYF
clone size: -; V gene: TRBV20-1; J gene: TRBJ1-4; D gene: -; CDR3 DNA: TGCAGTGCTAGCTACAGGGCGGGTGAAAAACTGTTTTTT; CDR3 protein: CSASYRAGEKLFF
clone size: many; V gene: TRBV12-3/TRBV12-4; J gene: TRBJ2-1; D gene: -; CDR3 DNA: TGTGCCACAACTCCGGGTTTCCCTTACAATGAGCAGTTCTTC; CDR3 protein: CATTPGFPYNEQFF
clone size: few; V gene: TRBV12-3/TRBV12-4; J gene: TRBJ2-3; D gene: -; CDR3 DNA: TGTGCCAGCAGTTCCAGTCGATTCATCAGGGGGTATTTT; CDR3 protein: CASSSSRFIRGYF
clone size: -; V gene: TRBV7-2; J gene: TRBJ2-1; D gene: TRBD1; CDR3 DNA: TGTGCCAGCAGCACTGGGCCCGGGACAGGGGACAATGAGCAGTTCTTC; CDR3 protein: CASSTGPGTGDNEQFF
clone size: -; V gene: TRBV6-1; J gene: TRBJ2-7; D gene: TRBD1; CDR3 DNA: TGTGCCAGCAGTGAGGACAGGGGGAGCACCTACGAGCAGTACTTC; CDR3 protein: CASSEDRGSTYEQYF
clone size: many; V gene: TRBV6-5; J gene: TRBJ2-7; D gene: -; CDR3 DNA: TGTGCCAGCAGTTACCATAGGACAGGGAGGGTCGAGCAGTACTTC; CDR3 protein: CASSYHRTGRVEQYF
clone size: many; V gene: TRBV5-1; J gene: TRBJ2-7; D gene: -; CDR3 DNA: TGCGCCAGCAGCTTGAAGGCAGTTCACTCCTACGAGCAGTACTTC; CDR3 protein: CASSLKAVHSYEQYF
clone size: few; V gene: TRBV6-1; J gene: TRBJ2-2; D gene: TRBD2; CDR3 DNA: TGTGCCAGCGTTTTCGGGGGGGCGCGAACCGGGGAGCTGTTTTTT; CDR3 protein: CASVFGGARTGELFF
clone size: few; V gene: TRBV12-3/TRBV12-4; J gene: TRBJ2-1; D gene: TRBD1; CDR3 DNA: TGTGCCAGCAGTCTTGGGACAGGGATGCAAGAGACCCAGTTCTTC; CDR3 protein: CASSLGTGMQETQFF
clone size: many; V gene: TRBV4-1; J gene: TRBJ1-4; D gene: -; CDR3 DNA: TGCGCCAGCAGCCAAGGGCCGGAGGCCGGTGAAAAACTGTTTTTT; CDR3 protein: CASSQGPEAGEKLFF
clone size: many; V gene: TRBV9; J gene: TRBJ2-1; D gene: -; CDR3 DNA: TGTGCCAGCAGCCCCCGTCCCTACAATGAGCAGTTCTTC; CDR3 protein: CASSPRPYNEQFF
clone size: few; V gene: TRBV11-3; J gene: TRBJ1-6; D gene: -; CDR3 DNA: TGTGCCAGCAGCTTAAAATACAGGGATTCACCCCTCCACTTT; CDR3 protein: CASSLKYRDSPLHF
clone size: many; V gene: TRBV6-5; J gene: TRBJ1-1; D gene: TRBD1; CDR3 DNA: TGTGCCAGCAGTTCCTTCCCGGGACAGGGTTTTATGAACACTGAAGCTTTCTTT; CDR3 protein: CASSSFPGQGFMNTEAFF
clone size: many; V gene: TRBV6-4; J gene: TRBJ1-1; D gene: -; CDR3 DNA: TGTGCCAGCAGTGAATCTAGACAGTCTGAAGCTTTCTTT; CDR3 protein: CASSESRQSEAFF
clone size: -; V gene: TRBV7-2; J gene: TRBJ1-2; D gene: TRBD1; CDR3 DNA: TGTGCCAGCAGCATCAGGGGGCGAGATGGCTACACCTTC; CDR3 protein: CASSIRGRDGYTF
clone size: many; V gene: TRBV6-5; J gene: TRBJ1-2; D gene: TRBD1; CDR3 DNA: TGTGCCAGCAGCTACGACCCGGGACAGGGGGCAGGTGGCTACACCTTC; CDR3 protein: CASSYDPGQGAGGYTF
clone size: few; V gene: TRBV6-1; J gene: TRBJ1-4; D gene: TRBD1; CDR3 DNA: TGTGCCAGCAGGAGGACAGGGACTAATGAAAAACTGTTTTTT; CDR3 protein: CASRRTGTNEKLFF
clone size: -; V gene: TRBV5-1; J gene: TRBJ2-2; D gene: -; CDR3 DNA: TGCGCCAGCAGCTTGGGGAGCGGGTATAACACCGGGGAGCTGTTTTTT; CDR3 protein: CASSLGSGYNTGELFF
clone size: -; V gene: TRBV6-2/TRBV6-3; J gene: TRBJ2-5; D gene: TRBD2; CDR3 DNA: TGTGCCAGCAGCCAGGGCCGTAGCGGGGGGTTCGAGACCCAGTACTTC; CDR3 protein: CASSQGRSGGFETQYF
clone size: -; V gene: TRBV12-3/TRBV12-4; J gene: TRBJ2-3; D gene: TRBD2; CDR3 DNA: TGTGCCAGCAGTTCGGGGGGGGTGAGGGGAGATACGCAGTATTTT; CDR3 protein: CASSSGGVRGDTQYF
clone size: -; V gene: TRBV11-2; J gene: TRBJ2-2; D gene: -; CDR3 DNA: TGTGCCAGCAGCTTAGTTCTGGGGCTTCACACCGGGGAGCTGTTTTTT; CDR3 protein: CASSLVLGLHTGELFF
clone size: few; V gene: TRBV10-2; J gene: TRBJ2-1; D gene: -; CDR3 DNA: TGCGCCAGCAGTGATCGGATGGCGGGGTTAAACAATGAGCAGTTCTTC; CDR3 protein: CASSDRMAGLNNEQFF
clone size: many; V gene: TRBV5-4; J gene: TRBJ2-5; D gene: -; CDR3 DNA: TGTGCCAGCAGCTCTCCTGGGGGGCTAGAGACCCAGTACTTC; CDR3 protein: CASSSPGGLETQYF
clone size: many; V gene: TRBV6-6; J gene: TRBJ2-4; D gene: -; CDR3 DNA: TGTGCCAGCACAGGCCCAGACAGCAACATTCAGTACTTC; CDR3 protein: CASTGPDSNIQYF
clone size: many; V gene: TRBV3-1; J gene: TRBJ1-2; D gene: -; CDR3 DNA: TGTGCCAGCAGCCAGAGCCCCGGGGAAGGGGACTATGGCTACACCTTC; CDR3 protein: CASSQSPGEGDYGYTF
clone size: many; V gene: TRBV20-1; J gene: TRBJ2-3; D gene: TRBD2; CDR3 DNA: TGCAGTGCTAGAGCTAGCGGGGGGCTCGTTGAAAGCACAGATACGCAGTATTTT; CDR3 protein: CSARASGGLVESTDTQYF
clone size: -; V gene: TRBV7-2; J gene: TRBJ2-3; D gene: -; CDR3 DNA: TGTGCCAGCAGCTTAGTGATGGGATTCACAGATACGCAGTATTTT; CDR3 protein: CASSLVMGFTDTQYF
clone size: many; V gene: TRBV15; J gene: TRBJ2-5; D gene: -; CDR3 DNA: TGTGCCACCAGCAGAGATGGACGAAGTAAAGAGACCCAGTACTTC; CDR3 protein: CATSRDGRSKETQYF
clone size: many; V gene: TRBV4-1; J gene: TRBJ1-2; D gene: -; CDR3 DNA: TGCGCCAGCAGCCCCCGGGACGTTAACTATGGCTACACCTTC; CDR3 protein: CASSPRDVNYGYTF
clone size: many; V gene: TRBV20-1; J gene: TRBJ2-4; D gene: -; CDR3 DNA: TGCAGTGCTAGAACAGGGGGAGGGAAAAACATTCAGTACTTC; CDR3 protein: CSARTGGGKNIQYF